The sequence of this T cell receptor beta chain was determined in a study of CD8+ T cells in alopecia areata. In the study overall: A regimen of oral tofacitinib, 5 to 10 mg twice daily, was given to treated patients.

Remarks on this clone: What it recognizes is unknown.

Whole-study results and caveats: During tofacitinib treatment, many expanded lesional clones remained in scalp and blood. Both scalp clonality and the expanded CD8+ clones among the top 100 showed a significant decrease with tofacitinib. Scalp sequencing also captures normal skin's resident alphabeta T cells.

CDR1 is ENHRY, CDR2 SYGVKD, per germline. There are 13 residues in the CDR3. V was shortened by 2 bases and J by 7 bases, with 11 bases between the two germline ends. Following RNA extraction, reverse transcription yielded cDNA that acted as the sequencing template. The method was immunoSEQ multiplex PCR; TCRdb's version includes in-frame clones alone and lacks a portion of them. The sample lists roughly 280,000 clones; 60% were seen once. Treatment here: oral pan-JAK inhibitor, 5-10 mg twice daily. The chain is built from TRBV10-3 and TRBJ2-5; D gene unclear. This clonotype was sampled from a human donor with alopecia areata. The starting material was CD4+ T cells sorted from blood, obtained between weeks 51 and 54, from a patient treated with tofacitinib. The CDR3 DNA is TGTGCCATCAGTGAGACTCCAGAGGCGACCCAGTACTTC. Its protein product is CAISETPEATQYF.